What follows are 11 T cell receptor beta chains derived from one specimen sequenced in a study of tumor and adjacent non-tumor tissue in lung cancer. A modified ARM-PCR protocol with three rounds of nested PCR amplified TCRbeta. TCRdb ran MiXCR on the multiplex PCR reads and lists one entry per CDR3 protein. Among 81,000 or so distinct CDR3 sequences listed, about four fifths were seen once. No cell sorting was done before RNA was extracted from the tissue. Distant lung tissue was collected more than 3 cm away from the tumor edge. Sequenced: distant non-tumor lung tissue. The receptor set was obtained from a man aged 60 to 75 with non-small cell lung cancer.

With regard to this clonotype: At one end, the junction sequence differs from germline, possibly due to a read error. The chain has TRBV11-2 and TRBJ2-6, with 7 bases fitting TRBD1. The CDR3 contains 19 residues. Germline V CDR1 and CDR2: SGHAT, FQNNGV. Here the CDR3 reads CASCLVPKDRLFGANVLTF. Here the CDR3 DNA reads TGTGCCAGCTGCTTAGTTCCAAAGGACAGGCTCTTTGGGGCCAACGTCCTGACTTTC. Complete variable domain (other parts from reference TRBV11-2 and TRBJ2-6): EAGVAQSPRYKIIEKRQSVAFWCNPISGHATLYWYQQILGQGPKLLIQFQNNGVVDDSQLPKDRFSAERLKGVDSTLKIQPAKLEDSAVYLCASCLVPKDRLFGANVLTFGAGSRLTVL.

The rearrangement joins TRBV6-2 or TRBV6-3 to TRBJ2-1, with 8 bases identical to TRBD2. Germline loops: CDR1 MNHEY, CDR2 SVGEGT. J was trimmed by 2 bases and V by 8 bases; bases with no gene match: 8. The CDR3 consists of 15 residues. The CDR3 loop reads CASGINGRAYNEQFF. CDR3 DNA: TGTGCCAGCGGTATTAACGGGAGGGCCTACAATGAGCAGTTCTTC.

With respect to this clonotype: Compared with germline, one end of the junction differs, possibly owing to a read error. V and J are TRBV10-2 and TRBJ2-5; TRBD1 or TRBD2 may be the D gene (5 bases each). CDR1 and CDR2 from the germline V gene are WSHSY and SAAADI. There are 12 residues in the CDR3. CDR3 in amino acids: CASTGTREIQYF. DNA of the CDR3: TGCGCCAGCACAGGGACCAGAGAGATCCAGTACTTC.

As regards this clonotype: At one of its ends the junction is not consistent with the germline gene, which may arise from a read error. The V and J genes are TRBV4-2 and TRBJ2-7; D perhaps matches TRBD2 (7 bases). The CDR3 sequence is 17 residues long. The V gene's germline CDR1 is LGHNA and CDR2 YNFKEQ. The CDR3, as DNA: TGTGCCAGCAGCCAAGACGGCAGGGGCGGGAGCTCCTACGAGCTGTATTTC. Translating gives CASSQDGRGGSSYELYF.

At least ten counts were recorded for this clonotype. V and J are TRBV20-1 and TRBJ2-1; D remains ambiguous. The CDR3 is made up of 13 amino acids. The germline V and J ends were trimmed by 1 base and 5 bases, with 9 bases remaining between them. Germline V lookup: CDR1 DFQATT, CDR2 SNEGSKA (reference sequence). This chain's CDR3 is CSARAESNNEQFF. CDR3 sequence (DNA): TGCAGTGCTAGAGCAGAGAGTAACAATGAGCAGTTCTTC.

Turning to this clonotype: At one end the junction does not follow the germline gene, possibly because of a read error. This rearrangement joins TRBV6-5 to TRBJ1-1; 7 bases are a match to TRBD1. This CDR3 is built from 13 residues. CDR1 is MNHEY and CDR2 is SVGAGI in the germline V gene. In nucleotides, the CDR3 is TGTGCCGCGCAGACAGGGACGAACACTAAAGCTTTCTTT. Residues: CAAQTGTNTKAFF.

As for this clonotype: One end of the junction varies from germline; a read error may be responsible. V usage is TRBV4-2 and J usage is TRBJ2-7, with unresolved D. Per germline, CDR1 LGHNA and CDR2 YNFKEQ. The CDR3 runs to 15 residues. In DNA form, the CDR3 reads TGTGCCAGCAACCAAGATAGACCGGGCCCCTACGAGCAGTACTTC. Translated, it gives CASNQDRPGPYEQYF.

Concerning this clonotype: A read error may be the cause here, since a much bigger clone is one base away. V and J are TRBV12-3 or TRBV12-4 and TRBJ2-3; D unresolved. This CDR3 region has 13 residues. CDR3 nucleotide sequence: TGTGCCAACAGTTTAGCCTACGCAGATACGCAGTATTTT. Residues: CANSLAYADTQYF.

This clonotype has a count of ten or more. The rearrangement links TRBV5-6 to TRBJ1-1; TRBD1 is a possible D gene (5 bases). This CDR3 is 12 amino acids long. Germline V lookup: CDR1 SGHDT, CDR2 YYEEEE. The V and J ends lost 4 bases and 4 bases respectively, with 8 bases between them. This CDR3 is CASSLRVTEAFF. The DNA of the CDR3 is TGTGCCAGCAGCCTCAGGGTCACTGAAGCTTTCTTT. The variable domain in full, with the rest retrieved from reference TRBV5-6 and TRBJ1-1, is DAGVTQSPTHLIKTRGQQVTLRCSPKSGHDTVSWYQQALGQGPQFIFQYYEEEERQRGNFPDRFSGHQFPNYSSELNVNALLLGDSALYLCASSLRVTEAFFGQGTRLTVV.

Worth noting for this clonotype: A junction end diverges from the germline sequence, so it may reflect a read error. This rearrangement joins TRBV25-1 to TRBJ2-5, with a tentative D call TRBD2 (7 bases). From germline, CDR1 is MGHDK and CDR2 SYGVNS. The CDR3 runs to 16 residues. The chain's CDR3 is CASTPSGSGGQEAQYF. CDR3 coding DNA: TGTGCCAGCACCCCTAGCGGATCGGGGGGACAAGAGGCCCAGTACTTC.

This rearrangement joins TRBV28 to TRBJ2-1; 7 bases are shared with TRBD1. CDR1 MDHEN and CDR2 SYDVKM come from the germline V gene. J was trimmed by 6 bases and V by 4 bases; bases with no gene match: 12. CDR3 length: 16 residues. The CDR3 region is CASSSPGTEGFNEQFF. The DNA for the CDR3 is TGTGCCAGCAGTTCTCCAGGGACAGAGGGTTTCAATGAGCAGTTCTTC.